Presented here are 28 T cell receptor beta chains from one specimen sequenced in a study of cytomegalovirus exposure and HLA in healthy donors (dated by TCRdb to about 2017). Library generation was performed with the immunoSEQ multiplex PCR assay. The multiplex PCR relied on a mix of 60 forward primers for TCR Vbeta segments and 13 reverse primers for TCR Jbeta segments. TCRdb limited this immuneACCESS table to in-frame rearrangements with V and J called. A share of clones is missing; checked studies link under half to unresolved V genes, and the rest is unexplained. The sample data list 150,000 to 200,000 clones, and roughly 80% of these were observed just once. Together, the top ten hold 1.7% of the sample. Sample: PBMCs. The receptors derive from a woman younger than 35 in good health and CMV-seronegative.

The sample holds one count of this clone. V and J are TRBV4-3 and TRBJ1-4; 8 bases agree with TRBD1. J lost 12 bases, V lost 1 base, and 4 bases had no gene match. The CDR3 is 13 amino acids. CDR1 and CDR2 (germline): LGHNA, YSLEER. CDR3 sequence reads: CASSQVDREELFF. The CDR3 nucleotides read TGCGCCAGCAGCCAAGTGGACAGGGAGGAACTGTTTTTT.

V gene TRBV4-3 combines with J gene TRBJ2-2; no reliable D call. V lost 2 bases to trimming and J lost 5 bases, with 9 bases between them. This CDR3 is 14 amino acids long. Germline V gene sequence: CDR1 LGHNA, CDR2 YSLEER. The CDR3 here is CASSQLLMTGELFF. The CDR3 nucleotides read TGCGCCAGCAGCCAACTACTGATGACCGGGGAGCTGTTTTTT.

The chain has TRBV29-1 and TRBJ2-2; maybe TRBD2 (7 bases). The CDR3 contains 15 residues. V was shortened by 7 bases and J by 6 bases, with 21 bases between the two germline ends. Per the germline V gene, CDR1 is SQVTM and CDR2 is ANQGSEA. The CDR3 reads CSARRGTNFAGELFF. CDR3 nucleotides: TGCAGCGCCCGAAGGGGGACTAACTTCGCCGGGGAGCTGTTTTTT.

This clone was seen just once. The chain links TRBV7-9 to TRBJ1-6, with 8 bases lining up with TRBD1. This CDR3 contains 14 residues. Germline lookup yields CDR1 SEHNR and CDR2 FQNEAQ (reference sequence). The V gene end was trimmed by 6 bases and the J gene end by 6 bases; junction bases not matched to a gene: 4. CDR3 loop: CASRTGVFNSPLHF. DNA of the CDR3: TGTGCCAGCAGGACAGGGGTTTTTAATTCACCCCTCCACTTT.

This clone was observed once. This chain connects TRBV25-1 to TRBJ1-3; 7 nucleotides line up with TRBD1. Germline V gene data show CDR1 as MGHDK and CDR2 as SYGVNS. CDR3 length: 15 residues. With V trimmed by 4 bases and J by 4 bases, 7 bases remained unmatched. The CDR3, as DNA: TGTGCCAGCAGTGGGGAGACAGGGTCAGGAAACACCATATATTTT. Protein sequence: CASSGETGSGNTIYF.

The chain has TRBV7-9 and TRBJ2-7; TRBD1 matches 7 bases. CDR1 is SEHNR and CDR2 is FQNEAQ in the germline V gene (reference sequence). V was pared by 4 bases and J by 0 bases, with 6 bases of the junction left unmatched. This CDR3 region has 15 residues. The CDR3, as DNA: TGTGCCAGCAGCTCTCGACAGGGAAGCTCCTACGAGCAGTACTTC. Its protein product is CASSSRQGSSYEQYF.

The CDR3 is CASSAGNRGGYTF. The CDR3 DNA follows: TGTGCCAGCAGCGCCGGAAACAGGGGTGGCTACACCTTC. The genes are TRBV9 and TRBJ1-2; TRBD1 agrees at 7 bases. CDR3 length: 13 amino acids. Losses at the gene ends were 3 bases for V and 7 bases for J; bases not matched to a gene: 6. In germline, CDR1 is SGDLS, CDR2 YYNGEE.

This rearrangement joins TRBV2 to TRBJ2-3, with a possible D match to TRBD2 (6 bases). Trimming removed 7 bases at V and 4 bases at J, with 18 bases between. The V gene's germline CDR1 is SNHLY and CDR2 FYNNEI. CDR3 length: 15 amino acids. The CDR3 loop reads CASTKWGERSDTQYF. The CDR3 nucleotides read TGTGCCAGCACCAAGTGGGGGGAAAGGTCAGATACGCAGTATTTT.

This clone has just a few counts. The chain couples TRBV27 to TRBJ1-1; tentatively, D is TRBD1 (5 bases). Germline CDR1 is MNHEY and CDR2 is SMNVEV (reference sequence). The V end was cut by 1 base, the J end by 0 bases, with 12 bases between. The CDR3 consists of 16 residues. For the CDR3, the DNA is TGTGCCAGCAGTTTATGGCAGGGAACCATGAACACTGAAGCTTTCTTT. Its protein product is CASSLWQGTMNTEAFF.

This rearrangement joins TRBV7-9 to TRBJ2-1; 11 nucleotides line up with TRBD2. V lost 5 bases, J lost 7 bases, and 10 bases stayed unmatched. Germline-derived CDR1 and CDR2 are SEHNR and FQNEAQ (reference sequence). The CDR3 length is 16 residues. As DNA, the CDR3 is TGTGCCAGCAGCCCCCACGGGGCTAGCGGGAGGAATGAGCAGTTCTTC. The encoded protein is CASSPHGASGRNEQFF.

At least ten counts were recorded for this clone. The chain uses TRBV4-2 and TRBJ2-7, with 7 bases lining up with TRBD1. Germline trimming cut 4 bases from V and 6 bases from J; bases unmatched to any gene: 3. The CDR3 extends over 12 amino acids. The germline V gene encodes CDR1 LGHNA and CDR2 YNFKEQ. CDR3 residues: CASSRDRVEQYF. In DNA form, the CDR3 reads TGTGCCAGCAGCCGAGACAGGGTCGAGCAGTACTTC.

The CDR3 sequence is CASSFAASYEQYF. The CDR3 DNA reads as TGTGCCAGTAGTTTCGCGGCCTCCTACGAGCAGTACTTC. The V and J genes are TRBV19 and TRBJ2-7; D is ambiguous. V was clipped by 5 bases and J by 0 bases, with 8 bases between them. Germline CDR1 reads LNHDA; CDR2 reads SQIVND (reference sequence). This CDR3 region has 13 residues.

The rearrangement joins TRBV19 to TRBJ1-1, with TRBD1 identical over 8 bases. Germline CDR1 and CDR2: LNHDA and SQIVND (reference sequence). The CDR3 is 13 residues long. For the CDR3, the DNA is TGTGTCACTGGACAGGGCCTCACTGAGGAAGCTTTCTTT. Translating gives CVTGQGLTEEAFF.

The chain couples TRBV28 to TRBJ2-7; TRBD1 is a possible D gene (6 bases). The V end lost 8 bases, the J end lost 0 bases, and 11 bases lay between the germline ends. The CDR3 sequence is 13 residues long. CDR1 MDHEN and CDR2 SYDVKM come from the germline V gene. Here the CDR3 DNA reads TGTGCCAGCTCAACAGGGCTCTCCTACGAGCAGTACGTC. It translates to CASSTGLSYEQYV.

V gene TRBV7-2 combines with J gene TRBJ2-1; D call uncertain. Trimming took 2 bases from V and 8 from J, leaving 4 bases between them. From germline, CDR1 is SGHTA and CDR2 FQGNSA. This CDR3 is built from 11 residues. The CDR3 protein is CASSLFDEQFF. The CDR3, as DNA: TGTGCCAGCAGCTTATTCGATGAGCAGTTCTTC.

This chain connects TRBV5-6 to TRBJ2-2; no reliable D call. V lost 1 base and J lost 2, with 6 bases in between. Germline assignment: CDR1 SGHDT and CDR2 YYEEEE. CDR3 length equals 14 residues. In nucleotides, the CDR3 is TGTGCCAGCAGCTTGCCCCATAACACCGGGGAGCTGTTTTTT. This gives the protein CASSLPHNTGELFF.

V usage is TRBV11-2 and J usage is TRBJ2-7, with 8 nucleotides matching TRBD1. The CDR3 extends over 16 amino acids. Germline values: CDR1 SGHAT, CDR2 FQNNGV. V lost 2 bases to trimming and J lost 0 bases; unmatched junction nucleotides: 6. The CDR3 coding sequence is TGTGCCAGCAGCTTACTCTGGGACAGGAGCTCCTACGAGCAGTACTTC. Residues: CASSLLWDRSSYEQYF.

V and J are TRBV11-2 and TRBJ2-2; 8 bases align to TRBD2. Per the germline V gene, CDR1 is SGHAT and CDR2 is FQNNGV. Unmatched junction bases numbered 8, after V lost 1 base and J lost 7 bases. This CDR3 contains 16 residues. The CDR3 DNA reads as TGTGCCAGCAGCTTAGTTTGGGGACTAGAAGGCGGGGAGCTGTTTTTT. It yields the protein CASSLVWGLEGGELFF.

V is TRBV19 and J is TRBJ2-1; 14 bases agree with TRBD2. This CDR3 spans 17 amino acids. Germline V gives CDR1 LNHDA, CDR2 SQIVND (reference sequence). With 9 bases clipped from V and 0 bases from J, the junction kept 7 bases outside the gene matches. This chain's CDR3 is CASRPGTSGSSYNEQFF. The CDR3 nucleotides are TGTGCCAGCCGTCCCGGGACTAGCGGGAGCTCCTACAATGAGCAGTTCTTC. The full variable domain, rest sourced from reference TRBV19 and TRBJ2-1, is DGGITQSPKYLFRKEGQNVTLSCEQNLNHDAMYWYRQDPGQGLRLIYYSQIVNDFQKGDIAEGYSVSREKKESFPLTVTSAQKNPTAFYLCASRPGTSGSSYNEQFFGPGTRLTVL.

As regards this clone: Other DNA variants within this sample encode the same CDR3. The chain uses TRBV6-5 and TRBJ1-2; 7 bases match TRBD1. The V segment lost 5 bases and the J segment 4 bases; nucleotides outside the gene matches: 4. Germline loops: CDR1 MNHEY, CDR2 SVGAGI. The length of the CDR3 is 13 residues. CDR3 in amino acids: CASSPQGGYGYTF. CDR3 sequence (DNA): TGTGCCAGCAGTCCTCAGGGGGGCTATGGCTACACCTTC.

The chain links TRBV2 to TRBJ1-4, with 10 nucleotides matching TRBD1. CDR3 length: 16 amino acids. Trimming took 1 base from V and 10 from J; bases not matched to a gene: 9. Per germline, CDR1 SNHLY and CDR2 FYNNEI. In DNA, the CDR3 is TGTGCCAGCAGTGAAGAAAGGACAGGGGGTCTTGGAAAACTGTTTTTT. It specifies CASSEERTGGLGKLFF.

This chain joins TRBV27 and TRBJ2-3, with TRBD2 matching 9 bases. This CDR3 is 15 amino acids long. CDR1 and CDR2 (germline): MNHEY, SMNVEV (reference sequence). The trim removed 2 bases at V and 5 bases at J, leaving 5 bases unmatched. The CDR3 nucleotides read TGTGCCAGCAGTTTAGGCGGGAGGGCCGTAGATACGCAGTATTTT. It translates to CASSLGGRAVDTQYF.

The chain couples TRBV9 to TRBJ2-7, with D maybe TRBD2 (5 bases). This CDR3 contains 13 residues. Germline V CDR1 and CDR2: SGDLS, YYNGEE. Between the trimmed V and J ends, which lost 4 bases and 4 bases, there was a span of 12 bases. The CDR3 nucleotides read TGTGCCAGCAGCTCGGGGTCGGGGTACGAGCAGTACTTC. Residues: CASSSGSGYEQYF. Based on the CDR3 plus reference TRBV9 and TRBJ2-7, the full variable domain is DSGVTQTPKHLITATGQRVTLRCSPRSGDLSVYWYQQSLDQGLQFLIQYYNGEERAKGNILERFSAQQFPDLHSELNLSSLELGDSALYFCASSSGSGYEQYFGPGTRLTVT.

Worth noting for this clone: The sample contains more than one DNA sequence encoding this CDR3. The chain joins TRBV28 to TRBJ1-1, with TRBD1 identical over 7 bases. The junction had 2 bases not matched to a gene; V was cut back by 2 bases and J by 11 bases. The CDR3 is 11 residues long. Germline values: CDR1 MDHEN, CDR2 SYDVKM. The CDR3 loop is CASSLRGGAFF. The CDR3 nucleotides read TGTGCCAGCAGTTTACGAGGGGGCGCTTTCTTT. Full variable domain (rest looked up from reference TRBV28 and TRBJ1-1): DVKVTQSSRYLVKRTGEKVFLECVQDMDHENMFWYRQDPGLGLRLIYFSYDVKMKEKGDIPEGYSVSREKKERFSLILESASTNQTSMYLCASSLRGGAFFGQGTRLTVV.

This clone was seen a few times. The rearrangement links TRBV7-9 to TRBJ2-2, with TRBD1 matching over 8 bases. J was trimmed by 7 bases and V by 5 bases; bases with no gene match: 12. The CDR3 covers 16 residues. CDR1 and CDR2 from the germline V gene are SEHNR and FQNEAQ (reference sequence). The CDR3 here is CASSTRTGKDSGELFF. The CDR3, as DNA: TGTGCCAGCAGCACCCGGACAGGGAAAGACAGCGGGGAGCTGTTTTTT.

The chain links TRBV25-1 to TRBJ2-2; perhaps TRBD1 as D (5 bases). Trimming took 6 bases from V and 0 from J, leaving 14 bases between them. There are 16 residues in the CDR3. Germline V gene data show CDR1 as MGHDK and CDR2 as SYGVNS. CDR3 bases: TGTGCCAGCAGCTCTCGACAGAGAGCGAACACCGGGGAGCTGTTTTTT. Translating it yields CASSSRQRANTGELFF.

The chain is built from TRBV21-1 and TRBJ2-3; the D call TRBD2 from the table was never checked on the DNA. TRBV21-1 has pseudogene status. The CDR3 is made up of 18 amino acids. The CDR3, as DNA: TGTGCCAGCAGCAAAGGCACTAGCGGGGCTATTAGCACAGATACGCAGTATTTT. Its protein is CASSKGTSGAISTDTQYF.

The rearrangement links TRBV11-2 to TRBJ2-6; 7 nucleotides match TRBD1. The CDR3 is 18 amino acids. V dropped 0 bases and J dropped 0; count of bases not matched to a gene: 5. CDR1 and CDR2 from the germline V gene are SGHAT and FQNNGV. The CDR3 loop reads CASSLDRGLVSGANVLTF. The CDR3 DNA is TGTGCCAGCAGCTTAGATAGGGGGCTAGTCTCTGGGGCCAACGTCCTGACTTTC.